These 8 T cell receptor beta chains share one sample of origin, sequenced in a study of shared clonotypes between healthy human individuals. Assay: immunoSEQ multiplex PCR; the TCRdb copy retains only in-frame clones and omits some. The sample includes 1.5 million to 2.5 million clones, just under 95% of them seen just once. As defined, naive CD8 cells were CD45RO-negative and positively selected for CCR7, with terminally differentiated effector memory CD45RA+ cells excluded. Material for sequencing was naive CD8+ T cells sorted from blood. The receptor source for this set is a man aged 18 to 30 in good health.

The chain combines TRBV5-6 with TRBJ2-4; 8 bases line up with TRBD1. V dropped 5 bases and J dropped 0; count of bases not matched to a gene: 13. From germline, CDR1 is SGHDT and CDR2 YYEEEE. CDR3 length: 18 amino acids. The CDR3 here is CASSPDRGHNLAKNIQYF. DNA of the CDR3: TGTGCCAGCAGTCCCGACAGGGGCCATAACCTAGCCAAAAACATTCAGTACTTC.

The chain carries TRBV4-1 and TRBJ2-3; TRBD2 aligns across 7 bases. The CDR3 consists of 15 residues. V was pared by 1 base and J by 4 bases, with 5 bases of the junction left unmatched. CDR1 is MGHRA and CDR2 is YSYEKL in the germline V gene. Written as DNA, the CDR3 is TGCGCCAGCAGCCAAGTGGGTCTAGCGGCAGATACGCAGTATTTT. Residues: CASSQVGLAADTQYF.

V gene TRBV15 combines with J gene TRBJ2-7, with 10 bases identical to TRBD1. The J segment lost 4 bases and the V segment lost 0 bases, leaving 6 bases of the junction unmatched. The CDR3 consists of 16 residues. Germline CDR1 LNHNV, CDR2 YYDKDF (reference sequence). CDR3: CATSRDTGQGFYEQYF. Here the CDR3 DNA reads TGTGCCACCAGCAGAGACACGGGACAGGGGTTTTACGAGCAGTACTTC.

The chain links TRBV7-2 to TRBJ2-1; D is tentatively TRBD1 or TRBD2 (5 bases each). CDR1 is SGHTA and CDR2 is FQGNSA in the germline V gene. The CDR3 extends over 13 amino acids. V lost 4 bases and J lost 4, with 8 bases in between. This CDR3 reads CASSSGQYNEQFF. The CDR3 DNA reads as TGTGCCAGCAGCTCGGGGCAGTACAATGAGCAGTTCTTC.

CDR3 nucleotide sequence: TGTGCCAGCAGTTCCCGGGACCGCGCCTACGAGCAGTACTTC. Protein product: CASSSRDRAYEQYF. This chain links TRBV27 with TRBJ2-7; D tentatively reads TRBD1 or TRBD2 (5 bases each). Germline V gene data show CDR1 as MNHEY and CDR2 as SMNVEV (reference sequence). Trimming shortened V by 4 bases and J by 2 bases, and 12 bases separated the two germline ends. The CDR3 loop spans 14 amino acids.

The CDR3 loop is CASSTASGANVLTF. As DNA, the CDR3 is TGTGCCAGCAGTACGGCCTCTGGGGCCAACGTCCTGACTTTC. V gene TRBV6-5 combines with J gene TRBJ2-6; D remains ambiguous. The CDR3 is 14 residues long. From germline, CDR1 is MNHEY and CDR2 SVGAGI. With 5 bases removed from V and 0 bases from J, the gap between germline ends came to 5 bases.

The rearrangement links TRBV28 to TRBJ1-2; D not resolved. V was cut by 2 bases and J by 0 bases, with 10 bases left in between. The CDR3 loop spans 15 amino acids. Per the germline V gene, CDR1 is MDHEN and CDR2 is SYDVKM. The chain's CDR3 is CASSLGLLSNYGYTF. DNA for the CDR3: TGTGCCAGCAGTTTAGGCCTCCTTTCTAACTATGGCTACACCTTC.

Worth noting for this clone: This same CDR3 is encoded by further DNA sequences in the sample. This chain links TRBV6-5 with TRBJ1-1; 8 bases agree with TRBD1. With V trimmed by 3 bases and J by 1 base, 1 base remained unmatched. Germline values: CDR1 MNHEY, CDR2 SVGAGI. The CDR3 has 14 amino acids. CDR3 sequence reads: CASSYQGANTEAFF. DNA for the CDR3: TGTGCCAGCAGTTATCAGGGGGCGAACACTGAAGCTTTCTTT.